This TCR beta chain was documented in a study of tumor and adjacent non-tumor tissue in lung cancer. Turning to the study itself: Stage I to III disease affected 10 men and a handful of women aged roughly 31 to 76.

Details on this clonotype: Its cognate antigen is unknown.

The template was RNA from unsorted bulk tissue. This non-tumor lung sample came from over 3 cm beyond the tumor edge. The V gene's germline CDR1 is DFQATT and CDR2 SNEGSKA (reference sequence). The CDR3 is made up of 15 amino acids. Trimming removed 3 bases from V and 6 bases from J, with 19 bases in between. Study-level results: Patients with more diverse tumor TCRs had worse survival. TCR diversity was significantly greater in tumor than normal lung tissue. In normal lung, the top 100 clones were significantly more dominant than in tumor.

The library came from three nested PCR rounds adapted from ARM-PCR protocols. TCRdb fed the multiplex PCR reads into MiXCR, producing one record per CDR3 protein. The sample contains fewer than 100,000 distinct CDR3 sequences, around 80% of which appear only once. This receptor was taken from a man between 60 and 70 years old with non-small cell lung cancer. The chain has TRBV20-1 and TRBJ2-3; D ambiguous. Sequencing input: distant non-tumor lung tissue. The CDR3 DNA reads TGCAGTGCTAGTGCGGAAAAAATGGATCCCGATACGCAGTATTTT. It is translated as CSASAEKMDPDTQYF.